These 14 T cell receptor beta chains were all obtained from the same sample, sequenced in a study of cytomegalovirus exposure and HLA in healthy donors. In the PCR, 60 Vbeta and 13 Jbeta primers were used. Generated by immunoSEQ multiplex PCR, the TCRdb table keeps only in-frame clones and is missing some. The data hold about 160,000 clones, with 60% to 80% observed a single time. The specimen was PBMCs. These receptors originate from a man aged 45-60 years in good health and CMV-seropositive.

The chain uses TRBV5-4 and TRBJ2-3, with a weak D call TRBD2 (7 bases). This CDR3 contains 16 residues. Trimming took 0 bases from V and 0 from J, leaving 11 bases between them. Germline V gene data show CDR1 as SGHNT and CDR2 as YYREEE (reference sequence). The CDR3 sequence: CASSLGGGASTDTQYF. CDR3 sequence (DNA): TGTGCCAGCAGCTTGGGTGGGGGGGCGAGCACAGATACGCAGTATTTT. Using reference TRBV5-4 and TRBJ2-3 for the parts outside the CDR3, the full variable domain is ETGVTQSPTHLIKTRGQQVTLRCSSQSGHNTVSWYQQALGQGPQFIFQYYREEENGRGNFPPRFSGLQFPNYSSELNVNALELDDSALYLCASSLGGGASTDTQYFGPGTRLTVL.

The chain links TRBV28 to TRBJ2-1; D possibly corresponds to TRBD1 (5 bases). The CDR3 sequence is 12 residues long. V lost 10 bases to trimming and J lost 4 bases, with 11 bases between them. The germline CDR1 and CDR2 sequences are MDHEN and SYDVKM. CDR3 DNA: TGTGCCACCACTCCAGGGTACAATGAGCAGTTCTTC. It translates to CATTPGYNEQFF. The whole variable domain, filled in from reference TRBV28 and TRBJ2-1, reads DVKVTQSSRYLVKRTGEKVFLECVQDMDHENMFWYRQDPGLGLRLIYFSYDVKMKEKGDIPEGYSVSREKKERFSLILESASTNQTSMYLCATTPGYNEQFFGPGTRLTVL.

The rearrangement uses TRBV10-1 and TRBJ1-1, with TRBD1 identical over 10 bases. Trimming removed 2 bases from V and 4 bases from J; junction bases left unmatched: 1. The CDR3 is made up of 14 amino acids. Germline V gives CDR1 WNHNN, CDR2 SYGVQD (reference sequence). The CDR3 region is CASSEGQGGTEAFF. In DNA, the CDR3 is TGCGCCAGCAGTGAGGGACAGGGGGGCACTGAAGCTTTCTTT.

V and J are TRBV6-1 and TRBJ1-5, with 9 bases that match TRBD1. The CDR3 covers 14 residues. The V segment lost 5 bases and the J segment 6 bases; nucleotides outside the gene matches: 5. Germline-derived CDR1 and CDR2 are MNHNS and SASEGT. In nucleotides, the CDR3 is TGTGCCAGCAGTTGGGACAGGGAGGCTCAGCCCCAGCATTTT. Protein sequence: CASSWDREAQPQHF.

This clone has just a few counts. The chain has TRBV27 and TRBJ1-2; TRBD1 matches at 7 bases. The J segment lost 5 bases and the V segment lost 0 bases, leaving 3 bases of the junction unmatched. CDR1 MNHEY and CDR2 SMNVEV come from the germline V gene (reference sequence). This CDR3 comprises 14 residues. The CDR3 DNA reads as TGTGCCAGCAGTTTATCAGGGGACAGATATGGCTACACCTTC. Amino acid sequence: CASSLSGDRYGYTF.

This chain connects TRBV5-4 to TRBJ1-1; the match to TRBD1 covers 8 bases. The length of the CDR3 is 14 residues. Germline V gene lookup returns CDR1 SGHNT and CDR2 YYREEE (reference sequence). V dropped 10 bases and J dropped 0; count of bases not matched to a gene: 8. CDR3 in amino acids: CADGTGGLNTEAFF. The CDR3 DNA sequence: TGTGCCGACGGAACAGGGGGGTTGAACACTGAAGCTTTCTTT.

This clone was recorded a few times. An end of the junction does not agree with germline; a read error may underlie this. The chain has TRBV7-9 and TRBJ1-6, with TRBD1 matching 9 bases. The CDR3 runs 15 residues. Germline CDR1 and CDR2: SEHNR and FQNEAQ (reference sequence). This CDR3 reads CASSSSGQGYSPLHF. The CDR3 DNA follows: TGTGCCAGCAGCTCGTCGGGACAGGGTTATTCGCCCCTCCACTTT.

CDR3 DNA sequence: TGTGCCAGCAGTTTAAATCGGCGGCTTGGGGGCCCTATAACCCTCCACTTT. As protein: CASSLNRRLGGPITLHF. This sequence joins TRBV27 and TRBJ1-6; a possible D gene is TRBD1 (6 bases). CDR3 length: 17 residues. Germline V gene lookup returns CDR1 MNHEY and CDR2 SMNVEV (reference sequence). V lost 2 bases and J lost 14, with 25 bases in between.

The rearrangement links TRBV6-5 to TRBJ2-7; D may be TRBD1 (5 bases). The ends were cut back, 0 bases at V and 2 bases at J, with 11 bases in the middle. The CDR3 is 15 amino acids. Per the germline V gene, CDR1 is MNHEY and CDR2 is SVGAGI. CDR3 DNA: TGTGCCAGCAGTTACTCCTCGGCAGGGCCCTACGAGCAGTACTTC. Protein sequence: CASSYSSAGPYEQYF.

This chain joins TRBV6-5 and TRBJ2-5; 8 bases line up with TRBD1. The J call may be in error: the DNA end matches TRBJ2-7 better. CDR1 and CDR2 (germline): MNHEY, SVGAGI. This CDR3 comprises 15 residues. The CDR3 bases are TGTGCCAGCAGAACTAGACAGGGGCGTTCCTACGAGCAGTACTTC. This codes for CASRTRQGRSYEQYF.

This sequence joins TRBV10-2 and TRBJ1-2; 8 positions match TRBD1. The germline V gene encodes CDR1 WSHSY and CDR2 SAAADI. The CDR3 spans 15 residues. The V segment lost 4 bases and the J segment 4 bases; nucleotides outside the gene matches: 8. CDR3 sequence (DNA): TGCGCCAGCAGTGCCGACAGGGGCGTCGGCTATGGCTACACCTTC. Translating it yields CASSADRGVGYGYTF.

The chain links TRBV7-2 to TRBJ2-3, with D possibly being TRBD2 (7 bases). The CDR3 spans 15 residues. V was cut by 4 bases and J by 11 bases, with 22 bases left in between. Germline CDR1 reads SGHTA; CDR2 reads FQGNSA. Here the CDR3 reads CASSSPGRGRQLQYF. The CDR3 DNA sequence: TGTGCCAGCAGCTCCCCGGGGCGGGGGCGTCAATTGCAGTATTTT.

The chain uses TRBV5-6 and TRBJ1-1; D remains ambiguous. V was clipped by 4 bases and J by 0 bases, with 13 bases between them. Per germline, CDR1 SGHDT and CDR2 YYEEEE. The CDR3 runs to 15 residues. CDR3 DNA: TGTGCCAGCAGCCCCGCGGGCAGAATGAACACTGAAGCTTTCTTT. It yields the protein CASSPAGRMNTEAFF.

The chain links TRBV5-1 to TRBJ2-7, with a weak D call TRBD1 (7 bases). The CDR3 runs 18 residues. Germline values: CDR1 SGHRS, CDR2 YFSETQ. Deletions cut 4 bases from V and 4 bases from J, with 27 bases between. This CDR3 reads CASSLNPTGTGVAYEQYF. The CDR3 DNA is TGCGCCAGCAGCCTAAACCCGACAGGGACTGGTGTTGCGTACGAGCAGTACTTC.